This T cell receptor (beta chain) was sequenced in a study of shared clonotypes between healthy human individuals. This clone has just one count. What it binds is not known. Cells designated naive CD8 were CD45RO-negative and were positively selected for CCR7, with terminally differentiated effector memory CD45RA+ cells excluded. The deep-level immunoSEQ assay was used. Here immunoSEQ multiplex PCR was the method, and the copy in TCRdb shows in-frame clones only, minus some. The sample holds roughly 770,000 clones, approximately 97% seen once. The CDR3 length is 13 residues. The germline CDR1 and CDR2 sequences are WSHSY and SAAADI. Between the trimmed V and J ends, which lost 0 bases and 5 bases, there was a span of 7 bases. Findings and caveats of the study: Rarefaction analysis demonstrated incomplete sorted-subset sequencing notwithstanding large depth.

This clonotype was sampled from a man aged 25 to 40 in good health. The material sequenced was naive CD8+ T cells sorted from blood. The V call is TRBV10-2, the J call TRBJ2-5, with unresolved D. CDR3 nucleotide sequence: TGCGCCAGCAGTGAGTCACCTAGGGAGACCCAGTACTTC. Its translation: CASSESPRETQYF.